The clone carrying this TCR beta chain was observed once. Its target is not known. Here immunoSEQ multiplex PCR was the method, and the copy in TCRdb shows in-frame clones only, minus some. This sample yields some 49,000 clones, of which approximately 81% are seen a single time; about 30% belongs to the top ten. This specimen comes from a study of radiotherapy plus CTLA-4 blockade in lung cancer. Patients in the study, people with chemo-refractory metastatic non-small-cell lung cancer, received focal radiation plus ipilimumab CTLA-4 blockade. Study-level points and caveats: Researchers report tumor-derived TCR clones expanding in blood after radiotherapy plus ipilimumab.

The sequences come from peripheral blood, collected from a patient treated with radiotherapy plus ipilimumab. The source is a human donor with non-small cell lung cancer whose response to radiotherapy plus ipilimumab could not be evaluated.

The CDR3 here is CASSLAGGNQPQHF. CDR3 DNA: TGTGCCAGCAGCTTGGCCGGTGGCAATCAGCCCCAGCATTTT. The V gene is TRBV5-8, the J gene TRBJ1-5; D is ambiguous. Trimming took off 0 bases at V and 2 bases at J, with 6 bases between the two ends. The CDR3 loop spans 14 amino acids. Germline V gene data show CDR1 as SGHTS and CDR2 as YDEGEE.